These 29 T cell receptor beta chains were all obtained from the same sample, sequenced in a study of T cell responses to AZD1222 COVID-19 vaccine. Profiled with immunoSEQ multiplex PCR; TCRdb holds only in-frame clones, not every one. The sample includes about 130,000 clones, approximately 84% seen only once; the top ten take 4.1%. Sequences were derived from peripheral blood, sampled on day 0 of AZD1222 vaccination. The source is an adult in good health.

This chain uses TRBV5-5 with TRBJ1-1, with a weak D call TRBD1 (6 bases). Germline CDR1 is SGHKS and CDR2 is YYEKEE (reference sequence). The CDR3 covers 15 residues. With 3 bases removed from V and 3 bases from J, the gap between germline ends came to 15 bases. CDR3 nucleotides: TGTGCCAGCAGCTCAAGGGGGGTTCGGGACACTGAAGCTTTCTTT. As protein: CASSSRGVRDTEAFF.

CDR3 in DNA: TGTGCCAGCTTACCAGTACCCTCCGGGCAGGGTCATGAAGCTTTCTTT. Translating it yields CASLPVPSGQGHEAFF. The V call is TRBV27, the J call TRBJ1-1; D might be TRBD1 (5 bases). There are 16 residues in the CDR3. The ends were cut back, 8 bases at V and 7 bases at J, with 26 bases in the middle. The germline gives CDR1 MNHEY, CDR2 SMNVEV (reference sequence).

V and J are TRBV5-6 and TRBJ1-5; TRBD1 aligns across 7 bases. The V gene end was trimmed by 4 bases and the J gene end by 7 bases; junction bases not matched to a gene: 8. Germline assignment: CDR1 SGHDT and CDR2 YYEEEE. There are 14 residues in the CDR3. CDR3 region: CASSTNRGNQPQHF. The CDR3 DNA reads as TGTGCCAGCAGCACGAACAGGGGAAACCAGCCCCAGCATTTT.

The chain couples TRBV28 to TRBJ1-4, with 9 bases that match TRBD1. Germline trimming cut 6 bases from V and 8 bases from J; bases unmatched to any gene: 10. There are 15 residues in the CDR3. CDR1 and CDR2 from the germline V gene are MDHEN and SYDVKM. The CDR3 DNA reads TGTGCCAGCAGGCCCCCGGGACAGGGTTGGGAAAAACTGTTTTTT. This sequence encodes CASRPPGQGWEKLFF.

V is TRBV3-1 (or the pseudogene TRBV3-2) and J is TRBJ2-3; D is uncertain. V shed 3 bases and J shed 6 bases, with 7 bases lying between them. The CDR3 consists of 12 residues. Germline V lookup: CDR1 LGHDT, CDR2 YNNKEL (reference sequence). CDR3 DNA: TGTGCCAGCAGCCATAACTCGGATACGCAGTATTTT. It yields the protein CASSHNSDTQYF.

The rearrangement uses TRBV19 and TRBJ1-4; 8 positions match TRBD1. Per the germline V gene, CDR1 is LNHDA and CDR2 is SQIVND (reference sequence). The V segment lost 4 bases and the J segment 6 bases; nucleotides outside the gene matches: 4. This CDR3 comprises 14 residues. This chain's CDR3 is CASSTQTGDEKLFF. CDR3 bases: TGTGCCAGTAGTACCCAGACAGGGGATGAAAAACTGTTTTTT.

The chain employs TRBV10-1 and TRBJ1-1; 8 nucleotides align to TRBD1. J was trimmed by 8 bases and V by 2 bases; bases with no gene match: 4. Per the germline V gene, CDR1 is WNHNN and CDR2 is SYGVQD (reference sequence). The CDR3 runs to 13 residues. The CDR3 protein is CASSEARTGEAFF. The DNA for the CDR3 is TGCGCCAGCAGTGAGGCCAGGACAGGGGAAGCTTTCTTT.

The CDR3 protein is CAWSVRRQANYGYTF. CDR3 DNA sequence: TGTGCCTGGAGTGTAAGGCGGCAGGCCAACTATGGCTACACCTTC. The V gene is TRBV30, the J gene TRBJ1-2; D remains ambiguous. The CDR3 consists of 15 residues. Germline CDR1 and CDR2: GTSNPN and SVGIG (reference sequence). The germline V and J ends were trimmed by 0 bases and 2 bases, with 13 bases remaining between them.

The V call is TRBV9, the J call TRBJ1-5, with TRBD1 matching 8 bases. J lost 2 bases, V lost 0 bases, and 13 bases had no gene match. CDR3 length equals 19 residues. Germline assignment: CDR1 SGDLS and CDR2 YYNGEE. The CDR3 DNA follows: TGTGCCAGCAGCGTAGGGGCAGGGGGCTCCGGAGGTCGCAATCAGCCCCAGCATTTT. Protein: CASSVGAGGSGGRNQPQHF. The full variable domain, in which reference TRBV9 and TRBJ1-5 provide the parts outside the CDR3, is DSGVTQTPKHLITATGQRVTLRCSPRSGDLSVYWYQQSLDQGLQFLIQYYNGEERAKGNILERFSAQQFPDLHSELNLSSLELGDSALYFCASSVGAGGSGGRNQPQHFGDGTRLSIL.

The genes are TRBV30 and TRBJ1-5, with TRBD1 matching over 11 bases. CDR1 and CDR2 from the germline V gene are GTSNPN and SVGIG (reference sequence). The junction had 6 bases not matched to a gene; V was cut back by 1 base and J by 1 base. This CDR3 region has 17 residues. The CDR3 loop reads CAWSEGQGAVSNQPQHF. The CDR3 DNA follows: TGTGCCTGGAGTGAAGGACAGGGGGCGGTGAGCAATCAGCCCCAGCATTTT.

V usage is TRBV12-3 or TRBV12-4 and J usage is TRBJ2-2, with D perhaps being TRBD1 or TRBD2 (5 bases each). This CDR3 is 12 amino acids long. Between the trimmed V and J ends, which lost 10 bases and 6 bases, there was a span of 12 bases. This CDR3 is CATSVGAGELFF. For the CDR3, the DNA is TGTGCCACCTCGGTGGGGGCCGGGGAGCTGTTTTTT.

The V and J genes are TRBV25-1 and TRBJ2-7; TRBD2 matches at 10 bases. Germline CDR1 and CDR2: MGHDK and SYGVNS. V lost 8 bases, J lost 3 bases, and 4 bases stayed unmatched. There are 13 residues in the CDR3. CDR3 region: CASGTSVGYEQYF. CDR3 coding DNA: TGTGCCAGCGGGACTAGCGTCGGCTACGAGCAGTACTTC.

V is TRBV5-1 and J is TRBJ1-2; D call uncertain. Germline CDR1 SGHRS, CDR2 YFSETQ. Trimming stripped 6 bases from V and 6 bases from J, with 15 bases between. The CDR3 is 13 amino acids. The CDR3 is CASNPGNKNGYTF. CDR3 DNA: TGCGCCAGCAATCCGGGGAATAAGAATGGCTACACCTTC.

The V and J genes are TRBV3-1 (or the pseudogene TRBV3-2) and TRBJ2-6; no clear D gene. Germline CDR1 LGHDT, CDR2 YNNKEL (reference sequence). This CDR3 comprises 17 residues. V dropped 2 bases and J dropped 4 bases, with 15 bases sitting between them. The CDR3 DNA sequence: TGTGCCAGCAGCCAACATCAATTAGACCTCGGGGCCAACGTCCTGACTTTC. Translated, it gives CASSQHQLDLGANVLTF.

The chain recombines TRBV12-3 or TRBV12-4 with TRBJ2-1, with no clear D. The V gene lost 3 bases and the J gene lost 7 bases, with 4 bases spanning the gap. There are 11 residues in the CDR3. CDR3 bases: TGTGCCAGCAGTTTTAGGAATGAGCAGTTCTTC. Its protein product is CASSFRNEQFF.

The J gene is TRBJ1-5, the V gene TRBV28; 9 bases align to TRBD1. Germline values: CDR1 MDHEN, CDR2 SYDVKM. Trimming took 5 bases from V and 6 from J; bases not matched to a gene: 11. The CDR3 runs to 16 residues. CDR3 sequence: CASSLRDRVLGQPQHF. DNA for the CDR3: TGTGCCAGCAGTCTCCGGGACAGGGTCCTTGGTCAGCCCCAGCATTTT.

The J gene is TRBJ1-1, the V gene TRBV5-4; D is unclear. The V and J ends lost 2 bases and 6 bases respectively, with 8 bases between them. Germline V gene sequence: CDR1 SGHNT, CDR2 YYREEE (reference sequence). The CDR3 contains 12 residues. CDR3 residues: CASSFYLAEAFF. CDR3 in DNA: TGTGCCAGCAGCTTCTATCTGGCTGAAGCTTTCTTT.

CDR3 sequence (DNA): TGTGCCAGTAGTGACAGGACTAACTATGGCTACACCTTC. Protein: CASSDRTNYGYTF. This chain connects TRBV7-9 to TRBJ1-2, with D tentatively TRBD1 (6 bases). Germline CDR1 reads SEHNR; CDR2 reads FQNEAQ (reference sequence). V was cut by 9 bases and J by 0 bases, with 11 bases left in between. The length of the CDR3 is 13 residues.

J is TRBJ1-2 and V is TRBV6-1; weak D call: TRBD1 (5 bases). CDR1 and CDR2 from the germline V gene are MNHNS and SASEGT. CDR3 length: 15 amino acids. Between the trimmed V and J ends, which lost 2 bases and 4 bases, there was a span of 14 bases. Here the CDR3 reads CASSELRGTGYGYTF. DNA of the CDR3: TGTGCCAGCAGTGAATTGAGGGGTACGGGCTATGGCTACACCTTC.

This clone came up a few times. The CDR3 nucleotides are TGCGCCAGCAGCCAGTTACCCAGGGGGGCGAGCACAGATACGCAGTATTTT. It translates to CASSQLPRGASTDTQYF. The chain couples TRBV4-1 to TRBJ2-3; the D gene is possibly TRBD1 (7 bases). Trimming stripped 3 bases from V and 0 bases from J, with 16 bases between. The CDR3 loop spans 17 amino acids. CDR1 and CDR2 (germline): MGHRA, YSYEKL.

J is TRBJ2-7 and V is TRBV10-3; possibly TRBD1 for D (6 bases). The germline V gene encodes CDR1 ENHRY and CDR2 SYGVKD. Deletions cut 0 bases from V and 6 bases from J, with 12 bases between. The CDR3 has 14 residues. CDR3 nucleotide sequence: TGTGCCATCAGTGAGTCGGGACACCTCCCCGAGCAGTACTTC. It yields the protein CAISESGHLPEQYF.

The chain employs TRBV29-1 and TRBJ2-7; 8 bases agree with TRBD2. This CDR3 spans 13 amino acids. Trimming took 2 bases from V and 5 from J; bases not matched to a gene: 5. The germline V gene encodes CDR1 SQVTM and CDR2 ANQGSEA. The CDR3 sequence is CSVEWRGAHEQYF. The CDR3 DNA is TGCAGCGTTGAATGGCGGGGGGCCCACGAGCAGTACTTC.

This clone is a singleton in its sample. The chain has TRBV7-3 and TRBJ1-6; 12 positions agree with TRBD1. The CDR3 runs 19 residues. Per the germline V gene, CDR1 is SGHTA and CDR2 is FQGTGA. Trimming at V came to 7 bases and at J to 8 bases, leaving 18 bases not matched to a gene. CDR3 sequence: CASIVFGTGGAGIDSPLHF. The CDR3, as DNA: TGTGCCAGCATCGTATTCGGGACAGGGGGCGCGGGTATTGATTCACCCCTCCACTTT.

The J gene is TRBJ1-1, the V gene TRBV29-1; 7 nucleotides match TRBD1. Germline V gene lookup returns CDR1 SQVTM and CDR2 ANQGSEA. CDR3 size: 12 residues. After removal of 7 bases from V and 3 bases from J, the junction contained 5 bases not matched to a gene. The CDR3 DNA sequence: TGCAGCGCCGACAGGGATTACACTGAAGCTTTCTTT. This gives the protein CSADRDYTEAFF.

The rearrangement links TRBV19 to TRBJ1-2, with 7 bases aligning to TRBD1. V trimming: 5 bases; J trimming: 3 bases; junction bases outside the gene matches: 6. Per the germline V gene, CDR1 is LNHDA and CDR2 is SQIVND (reference sequence). This CDR3 spans 14 amino acids. The CDR3 loop is CASSPDREYYGYTF. Written as DNA, the CDR3 is TGTGCCAGTAGTCCCGACAGGGAGTACTATGGCTACACCTTC.

This clone occurred a few times. CDR3 sequence reads: CASSDTYEQYF. The CDR3 DNA is TGTGCCAGCAGCGACACCTACGAGCAGTACTTC. The chain combines TRBV3-1 (or the pseudogene TRBV3-2) with TRBJ2-7; D remains ambiguous. Germline V gives CDR1 LGHDT, CDR2 YNNKEL (reference sequence). The V end lost 5 bases, the J end lost 2 bases, and 4 bases lay between the germline ends. The CDR3 has 11 residues.

The V call is TRBV18, the J call TRBJ1-1, with 8 bases aligning to TRBD1. The CDR3 covers 15 residues. The ends lost 5 bases at V and 1 base at J; junction bases unmatched: 6. CDR1 and CDR2 (germline): KGHSH, LQKENI. The CDR3 protein is CASSTTGAENTEAFF. CDR3 sequence (DNA): TGTGCCAGCTCAACGACAGGGGCCGAGAACACTGAAGCTTTCTTT.

The V gene is TRBV21-1, the J gene TRBJ2-4. TRBV21-1 is annotated as a pseudogene. CDR3 size: 15 residues. The CDR3 sequence is CASSSRTGTGDIQYF. The CDR3 DNA follows: TGTGCCAGCAGCAGCCGGACTGGGACCGGGGACATTCAGTACTTC.

The CDR3 region is CASSELLIPANEKLFF. The CDR3 DNA sequence: TGTGCCAGCAGTGAATTGCTCATCCCGGCTAATGAAAAACTGTTTTTT. This rearrangement joins TRBV6-1 to TRBJ1-4, with D unclear. The ends were cut back, 2 bases at V and 3 bases at J, with 13 bases in the middle. Germline CDR1 MNHNS, CDR2 SASEGT. CDR3 size: 16 residues.